The present T cell receptor beta chain was sequenced within a study of blood T cell repertoires in COVID-19. About the research overall: COVID-19 samples collected from the United States, Italy and Spain covered acute and convalescent phases.

TCRdb's copy holds only in-frame clones and misses some; the assay was immunoSEQ multiplex PCR. The data show about 100,000 clones, about four fifths seen once. Followed longitudinally, the Seattle patients had been enrolled during active infection. V lost 3 bases and J lost 2, with 11 bases in between. The CDR3 runs to 14 residues. Germline-derived CDR1 and CDR2 are MNHEY and SMNVEV (reference sequence). This clone was found once. This chain uses TRBV27 with TRBJ2-7; a possible D gene is TRBD1 (5 bases). The TCR originated in an elderly man with COVID-19, enrolled during active disease. Sample: peripheral blood. The CDR3 region has the DNA TGTGCCAGCAGTTTTAGTACAGGAACCTACGAGCAGTACTTC. It yields the protein CASSFSTGTYEQYF.